What follows are 21 T cell receptor beta chains derived from one specimen sequenced in a study of tumor-infiltrating lymphocytes in primary liver carcinoma. With around 490 ng total RNA as template and a constant-region primer, TCR beta cDNA was made. Researchers made the TCR beta libraries by running three nested multiplex PCR rounds with slightly modified ARM-PCR. The first two PCR rounds used TRBV1-TRBV30 forward primers with a C-beta reverse primer, about 10 cycles each. TCRdb called the multiplex PCR reads again in MiXCR, with one record for every CDR3 protein. The sample holds 250,000 to 400,000 distinct CDR3 sequences, about 60% seen once. The source of the blood RNA was unsorted whole blood, and germline DNA was extracted as well. Sequenced input: peripheral blood. These receptors were collected from a man aged 40-50 years with primary liver carcinoma and hepatitis B virus infection.

The table lists this clonotype with a count of one. This may come from a read error, since a much larger clone is one base off. The chain joins TRBV29-1 to TRBJ2-2; possibly TRBD2 for D (6 bases). CDR1 is SQVTM and CDR2 is ANQGSEA in the germline V gene. The CDR3 covers 14 residues. CDR3 coding DNA: TGCAGCATTGAAGACCCCCGGGAGACCGGGGAGCTGTTTTTT. It translates to CSIEDPRETGELFF.

In regard to this clonotype: A read error may produce the germline difference seen at one junction end. V is TRBV11-2 and J is TRBJ2-6; 8 nucleotides match TRBD1. The CDR3 sequence is 17 residues long. In germline, CDR1 is SGHAT, CDR2 FQNNGV. The CDR3 coding sequence is TGTACCAGCAGCGAGAAGACAGGGGCCTCTGGGGCCAACGTCCTGACTTTC. Translation: CTSSEKTGASGANVLTF.

Worth noting for this clonotype: A clone one base away is much larger, so this may be a read error. This chain joins TRBV12-3 or TRBV12-4 and TRBJ1-4, with D unclear. This CDR3 comprises 13 residues. CDR3: CANSLSPNEKLFF. CDR3 sequence (DNA): TGTGCCAACAGTTTATCCCCAAATGAAAAACTGTTTTTT.

Details on this clonotype: The junction departs from germline at one end; a sequencing error may be responsible. This sequence joins TRBV10-3 and TRBJ2-3; 8 bases agree with TRBD1. Germline V lookup: CDR1 ENHRY, CDR2 SYGVKD. The CDR3 spans 16 residues. In DNA, the CDR3 is TGTGCTATCAGATCGGACAGGGACAGTGGCACAGATACGCAGTATTTT. The encoded protein is CAIRSDRDSGTDTQYF.

The count of this clonotype is one. One junction end disagrees with the germline gene, perhaps due to a read error. The DNA for the CDR3 is TGCAGCGTCGAAAAAGTATCGGGATCGACCTATGAGCAGTACTTC. Translated, it gives CSVEKVSGSTYEQYF. The chain has TRBV29-1 and TRBJ2-7, with D possibly matching TRBD2 (5 bases). The V gene's germline CDR1 is SQVTM and CDR2 ANQGSEA. The CDR3 contains 15 residues.

The chain uses TRBV11-2 and TRBJ1-1, with unresolved D. This CDR3 spans 14 amino acids. Germline values: CDR1 SGHAT, CDR2 FQNNGV. Trimming shortened V by 5 bases and J by 5 bases, and 15 bases separated the two germline ends. The CDR3 bases are TGTGCCAGCAGCATAGTAACATGTCGAACTGAAGCTTTCTTT. This sequence encodes CASSIVTCRTEAFF.

Remarks on this clonotype: At one boundary the junction diverges from the germline segment, which might be a read error. CDR3 residues: CSVSGTSGGPSYNGQFF. As DNA, the CDR3 is TGCAGCGTTTCCGGGACTAGCGGGGGACCCTCCTACAATGGGCAGTTCTTC. This rearrangement joins TRBV29-1 to TRBJ2-1, with 14 bases aligning to TRBD2. Germline V gene data show CDR1 as SQVTM and CDR2 as ANQGSEA. This CDR3 has 17 residues.

This clonotype was seen at least ten times. The chain combines TRBV4-2 with TRBJ1-3; 12 bases agree with TRBD1. Germline assignment: CDR1 LGHNA and CDR2 YNFKEQ. V was clipped by 3 bases and J by 7 bases; unmatched bases: 7. The CDR3 has 16 amino acids. The CDR3 sequence: CASSQFPGQGANTIYF. The CDR3 region has the DNA TGTGCCAGCAGCCAGTTTCCGGGACAGGGGGCGAACACCATATATTTT.

The table lists this clonotype with a count of one. The V gene is TRBV4-2, the J gene TRBJ2-7; a possible D gene is TRBD2 (5 bases). The CDR3 totals 12 residues. The V and J ends lost 4 bases and 6 bases respectively, with 10 bases between them. Germline-derived CDR1 and CDR2 are LGHNA and YNFKEQ. This chain's CDR3 is CASSLASFEQYF. The CDR3 DNA reads TGTGCCAGCAGCCTCGCTAGCTTCGAGCAGTACTTC.

This sequence joins TRBV20-1 and TRBJ2-7; D is unclear. Germline V gives CDR1 DFQATT, CDR2 SNEGSKA (reference sequence). The CDR3 is 10 amino acids. V was trimmed by 5 bases and J by 6 bases, leaving 8 bases between them. The CDR3 here is CSAFQREQYF. Here the CDR3 DNA reads TGCAGTGCTTTTCAACGCGAGCAGTACTTC.

V gene TRBV14 combines with J gene TRBJ2-1; D is perhaps TRBD1 (6 bases). Germline V lookup: CDR1 SGHDN, CDR2 FVKESK. Trimming stripped 6 bases from V and 2 bases from J, with 23 bases between. The CDR3 is 18 residues long. In DNA form, the CDR3 reads TGTGCCAGCAGACGAACCGGGACATCTGAGTTCGCCTACAATGAGCAGTTCTTC. Translating gives CASRRTGTSEFAYNEQFF.

V and J are TRBV6-1 and TRBJ1-5; D is perhaps TRBD1 (5 bases). Germline values: CDR1 MNHNS, CDR2 SASEGT. Trimming shortened V by 8 bases and J by 4 bases, and 18 bases separated the two germline ends. The CDR3 runs to 15 residues. CDR3 region: CASGLREGWNQPQHF. The CDR3 nucleotides read TGTGCCAGCGGTCTCCGGGAGGGGTGGAATCAGCCCCAGCATTTT.

About this clonotype itself: With a much larger clone just one base away, this may be a read error. This sequence joins TRBV12-3 or TRBV12-4 and TRBJ1-5; 7 positions agree with TRBD1. This CDR3 contains 16 residues. The CDR3, as DNA: TGTACCAGCAGTTCGGACAGGAATCGTGGCAATCAGCCCCAGCATTTT. It is translated as CTSSSDRNRGNQPQHF.

On this clonotype: This clone may be a read error of a much larger clone one base away. The V gene is TRBV12-3 or TRBV12-4, the J gene TRBJ1-2, with D unresolved. V was clipped by 1 base and J by 6 bases, with 9 bases between them. The CDR3 totals 13 residues. This CDR3 is CASSLGRKHGYTF. The CDR3 nucleotides read TGTGCCAGCAGTTTAGGACGGAAACATGGCTACACCTTC.

The V and J genes are TRBV30 and TRBJ1-5, with a possible D match to TRBD1 (5 bases). Trimming shortened V by 0 bases and J by 5 bases, and 8 bases separated the two germline ends. The germline V gene encodes CDR1 GTSNPN and CDR2 SVGIG (reference sequence). CDR3 length: 13 residues. Here the CDR3 reads CAWSVRGYQPQHF. DNA for the CDR3: TGTGCCTGGAGTGTGAGGGGATATCAGCCCCAGCATTTT.

Regarding this clonotype: This may be a read error: a much more frequent sequence differs by one nucleotide. The chain couples TRBV29-1 to TRBJ2-1, with D possibly matching TRBD2 (6 bases). CDR1 and CDR2 (germline): SQVTM, ANQGSEA. This CDR3 is built from 18 residues. The CDR3, as DNA: TGCAGAGTTGTGGCGAGTAGCGGATCGGTTCGACATTACAATGAGCAGTTCTTC. The encoded protein is CRVVASSGSVRHYNEQFF.

This clonotype came up a few times. The chain recombines TRBV5-1 with TRBJ2-1; 7 bases are a match to TRBD1. CDR1 is SGHRS, CDR2 YFSETQ, per germline. The CDR3 has 13 amino acids. J was trimmed by 5 bases and V by 4 bases; bases with no gene match: 3. The CDR3 spells CASSQGQNNEQFF. CDR3 DNA sequence: TGCGCCAGCAGCCAGGGACAGAACAATGAGCAGTTCTTC.

In this sample, this clonotype turned up a few times. The chain recombines TRBV6-5 with TRBJ2-7, with 10 bases aligning to TRBD2. CDR3 length: 14 residues. CDR1 MNHEY and CDR2 SVGAGI come from the germline V gene. Trimming cost V 5 bases and J 6 bases; bases outside gene matches: 7. The CDR3 spells CASSRGVAGGEQYF. In nucleotides, the CDR3 is TGTGCCAGCAGTCGTGGAGTAGCGGGAGGCGAGCAGTACTTC.

The J gene is TRBJ2-7, the V gene TRBV12-3 or TRBV12-4; D is unresolved. This CDR3 region has 13 residues. Trimming stripped 2 bases from V and 7 bases from J, with 12 bases between. The DNA for the CDR3 is TGTGCCAGCAGTTTAATTGGGGTGGGAGAGCAGTACTTC. It yields the protein CASSLIGVGEQYF.

The chain carries TRBV30 and TRBJ2-7; the D call may be TRBD1 or TRBD2 (5 bases each). Trimming cost V 5 bases and J 5 bases, with 16 bases left between them. The CDR3 covers 13 residues. CDR1 and CDR2 from the germline V gene are GTSNPN and SVGIG (reference sequence). The CDR3 region is CAWCRGRFHEQYF. Here the CDR3 DNA reads TGTGCCTGGTGCCGGGGCAGGTTCCACGAGCAGTACTTC.

This chain connects TRBV6-5 to TRBJ1-2; tentatively, D is TRBD1 (6 bases). Germline V lookup: CDR1 MNHEY, CDR2 SVGAGI. The CDR3 loop spans 15 amino acids. The ends were cut back, 5 bases at V and 9 bases at J, with 22 bases in the middle. CDR3 nucleotide sequence: TGTGCCAGCAGTGTGACGCGGGGGGCGAAGAACAGCTACACCTTC. This sequence encodes CASSVTRGAKNSYTF.